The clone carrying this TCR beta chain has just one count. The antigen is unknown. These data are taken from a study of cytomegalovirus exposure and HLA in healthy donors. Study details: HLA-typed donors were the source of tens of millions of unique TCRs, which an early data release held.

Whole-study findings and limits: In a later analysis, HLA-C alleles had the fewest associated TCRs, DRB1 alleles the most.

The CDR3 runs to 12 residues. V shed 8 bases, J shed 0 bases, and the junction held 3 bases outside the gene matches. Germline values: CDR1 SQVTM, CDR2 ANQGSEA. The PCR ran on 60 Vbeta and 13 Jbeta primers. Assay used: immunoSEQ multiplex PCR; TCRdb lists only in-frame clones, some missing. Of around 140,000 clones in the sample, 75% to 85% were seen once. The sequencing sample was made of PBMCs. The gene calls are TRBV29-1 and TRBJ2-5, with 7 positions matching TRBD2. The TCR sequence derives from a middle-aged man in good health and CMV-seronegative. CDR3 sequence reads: CSWGGNQETQYF. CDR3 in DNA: TGCAGCTGGGGGGGGAACCAAGAGACCCAGTACTTC.